This TCR beta chain was captured by sequencing in a study of patients and donors after allogeneic stem cell transplantation. Per the germline V gene, CDR1 is SEHNR and CDR2 is FQNEAQ (reference sequence). The CDR3 length is 14 residues. The V gene lost 5 bases and the J gene lost 7 bases, with 14 bases spanning the gap. From the RT-PCR reads, TCRdb called clonotypes with MiXCR, one entry per CDR3 protein. The repertoire holds roughly 230,000 distinct CDR3 sequences, 13% to 15% seen once, with under 14% in the top ten. The sequenced sample was blood, either unsorted or a sorted T cell fraction (not recorded which). The TCR was taken from a human donor who was either an allogeneic HSCT recipient or a stem cell or donor lymphocyte infusion donor (not recorded which). It is not recorded whose cells these are; they may come from a transplant donor. The gene calls are TRBV7-9 and TRBJ1-4, with a tentative D call TRBD1 (6 bases). Here the CDR3 reads CASSPTGTSEKLFF. CDR3 nucleotides: TGTGCCAGCAGCCCAACAGGGACTTCTGAAAAACTGTTTTTT.